This T cell receptor (beta chain) was recorded in a study of blood T cell repertoires in COVID-19. The method was immunoSEQ multiplex PCR; TCRdb's version includes in-frame clones alone and lacks a portion of them. The sample holds 350,000 to 550,000 clones; approximately 90% are singletons and the top ten take over 4%. The V gene end was trimmed by 8 bases and the J gene end by 3 bases; junction bases not matched to a gene: 3. The V gene's germline CDR1 is MNHEY and CDR2 SVGAGI. The CDR3 runs 13 residues. The sequenced sample was peripheral blood. The receptor's source is a woman aged 25 to 39 with acute or convalescent COVID-19. The chain employs TRBV6-5 and TRBJ2-3, with 9 bases that match TRBD2. The CDR3 DNA sequence: TGTGCCAGCGCGGGGGGGGCAACAGATACGCAGTATTTT. This sequence encodes CASAGGATDTQYF.